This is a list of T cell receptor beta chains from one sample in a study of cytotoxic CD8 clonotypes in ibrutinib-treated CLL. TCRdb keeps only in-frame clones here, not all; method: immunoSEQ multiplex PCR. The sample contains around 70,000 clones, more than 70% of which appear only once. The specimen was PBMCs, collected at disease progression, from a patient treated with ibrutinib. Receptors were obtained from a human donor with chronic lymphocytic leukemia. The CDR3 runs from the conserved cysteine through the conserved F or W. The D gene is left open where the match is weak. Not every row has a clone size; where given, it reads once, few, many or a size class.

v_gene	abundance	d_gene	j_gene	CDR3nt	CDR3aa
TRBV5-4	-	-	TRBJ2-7	TGTGCCAGCAGCTTGTTCTTTCAGGGTACCTACGAGCAGTACTTC	CASSLFFQGTYEQYF
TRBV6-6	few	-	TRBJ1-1	TGTGCCAGCAGTTCGTACAATTTGAACACTGAAGCTTTCTTT	CASSSYNLNTEAFF
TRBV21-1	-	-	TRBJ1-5	TGTGCCAGCAGCAAATGTTGTGCGGACAGGGGGATCTATAGCAATCAGCCCCAGCATTTT	CASSKCCADRGIYSNQPQHF
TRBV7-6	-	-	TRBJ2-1	TGTGCCAGCAGCTTAGGGGGCGGGTCTGATTGGTTCTTC	CASSLGGGSDWFF
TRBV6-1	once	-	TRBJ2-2	TGTGCCAGCAAATCCGGGGAGCTGTTTTTT	CASKSGELFF
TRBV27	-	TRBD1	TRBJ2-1	TGTGCCAGCAGCCCTACGGGACAGGGTCTAAATGAGCAGTTCTTC	CASSPTGQGLNEQFF
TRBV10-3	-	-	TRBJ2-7	TGTGCCATCAGTGAACAGCCCCGGGGATACGAGCAGTACTTC	CAISEQPRGYEQYF
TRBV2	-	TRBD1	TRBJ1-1	TGTGCCAGCAGCGCCGGGACAGGGAACACTGAAGCTTTCTTT	CASSAGTGNTEAFF
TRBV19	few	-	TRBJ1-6	TGTGCCAGTAGGGCGACAGGCTCGAATTCACCCCTCCACTTT	CASRATGSNSPLHF
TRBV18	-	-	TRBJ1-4	TGTGCCAGCTCACCTCAGGCTAATGAAAAACTGTTTTTT	CASSPQANEKLFF
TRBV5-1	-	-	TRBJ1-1	TGCGCCAGCAGCTTGACCCAAGAGAACACTGAAGCTTTCTTT	CASSLTQENTEAFF
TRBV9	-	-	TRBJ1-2	TGTGCCAGCAGCCCCTTGGGGGGGATGCTCTATGGCTACACCTTC	CASSPLGGMLYGYTF
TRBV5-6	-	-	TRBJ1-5	TGTGCCAGCAGCTTTTACGGGGCAGCGGCGCTTTATCAGCCCCAGCATTTT	CASSFYGAAALYQPQHF
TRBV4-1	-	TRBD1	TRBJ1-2	TGCGCCAGCAGCCAAAAACAGGGGGCCTATGGCTACACCTTC	CASSQKQGAYGYTF
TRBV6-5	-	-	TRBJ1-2	TGTGCCAGCAGGGCAGACCCTAACTATGGCTACACCTTC	CASRADPNYGYTF
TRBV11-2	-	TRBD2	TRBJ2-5	TGTGCCAGCAGCTCCCTCGGACTAGCAAAAGAGACCCAGTACTTC	CASSSLGLAKETQYF
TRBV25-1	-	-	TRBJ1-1	TGTGCCAGCAGTGAATGGGGGAACACTGAAGCTTTCTTT	CASSEWGNTEAFF
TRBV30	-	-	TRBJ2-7	TGTGCCTGCCCTAGGAACAACAGAGCCTACGAGCAGTACTTC	CACPRNNRAYEQYF
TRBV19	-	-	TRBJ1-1	TGTGCCAGTAAGGAGACAGATCTTTTGAACACTGAAGCTTTCTTT	CASKETDLLNTEAFF
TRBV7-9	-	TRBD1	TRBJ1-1	TGTGCCAGCAGCTACCCACAGGGGGCTGGAGACACTGAAGCTTTCTTT	CASSYPQGAGDTEAFF